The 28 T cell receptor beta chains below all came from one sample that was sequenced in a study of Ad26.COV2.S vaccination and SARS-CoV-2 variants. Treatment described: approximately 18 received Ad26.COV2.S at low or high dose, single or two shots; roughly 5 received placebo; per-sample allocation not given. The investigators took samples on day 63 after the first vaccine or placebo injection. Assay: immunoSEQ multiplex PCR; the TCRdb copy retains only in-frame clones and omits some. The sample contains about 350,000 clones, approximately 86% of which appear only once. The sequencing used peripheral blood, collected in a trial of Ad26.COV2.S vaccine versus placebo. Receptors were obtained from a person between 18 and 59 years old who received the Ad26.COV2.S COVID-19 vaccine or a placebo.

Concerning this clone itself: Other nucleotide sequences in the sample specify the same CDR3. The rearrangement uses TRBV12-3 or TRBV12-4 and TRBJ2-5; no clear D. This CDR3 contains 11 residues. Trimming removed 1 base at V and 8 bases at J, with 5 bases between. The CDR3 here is CASSLVETQYF. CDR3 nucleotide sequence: TGTGCCAGCAGTTTAGTAGAAACCCAGTACTTC.

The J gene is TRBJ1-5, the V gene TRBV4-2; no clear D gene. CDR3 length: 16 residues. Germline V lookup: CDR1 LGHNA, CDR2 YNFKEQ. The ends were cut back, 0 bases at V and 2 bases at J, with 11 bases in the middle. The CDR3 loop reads CASSQDLSSGNQPQHF. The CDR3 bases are TGTGCCAGCAGCCAAGATCTCTCCTCCGGCAATCAGCCCCAGCATTTT.

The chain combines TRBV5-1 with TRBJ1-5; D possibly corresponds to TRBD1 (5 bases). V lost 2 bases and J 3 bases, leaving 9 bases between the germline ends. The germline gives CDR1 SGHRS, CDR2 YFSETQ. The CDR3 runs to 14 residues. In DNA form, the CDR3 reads TGCGCCAGCAGCTTCGGACAACCCAATCAGCCCCAGCATTTT. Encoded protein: CASSFGQPNQPQHF. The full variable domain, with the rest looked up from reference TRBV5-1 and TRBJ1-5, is KAGVTQTPRYLIKTRGQQVTLSCSPISGHRSVSWYQQTPGQGLQFLFEYFSETQRNKGNFPGRFSGRQFSNSRSEMNVSTLELGDSALYLCASSFGQPNQPQHFGDGTRLSIL.

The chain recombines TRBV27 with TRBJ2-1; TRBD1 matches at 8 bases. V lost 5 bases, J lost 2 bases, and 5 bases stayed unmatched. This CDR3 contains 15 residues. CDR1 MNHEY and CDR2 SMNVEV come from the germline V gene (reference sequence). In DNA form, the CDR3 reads TGTGCCAGCAGTCACGGACAGGGACCCTACAATGAGCAGTTCTTC. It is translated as CASSHGQGPYNEQFF.

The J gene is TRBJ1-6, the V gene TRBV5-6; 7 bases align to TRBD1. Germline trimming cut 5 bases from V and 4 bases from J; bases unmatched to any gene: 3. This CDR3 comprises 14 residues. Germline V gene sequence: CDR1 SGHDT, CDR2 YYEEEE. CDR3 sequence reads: CASRNRGYNSPLHF. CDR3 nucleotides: TGTGCCAGCAGAAACAGGGGTTATAATTCACCCCTCCACTTT.

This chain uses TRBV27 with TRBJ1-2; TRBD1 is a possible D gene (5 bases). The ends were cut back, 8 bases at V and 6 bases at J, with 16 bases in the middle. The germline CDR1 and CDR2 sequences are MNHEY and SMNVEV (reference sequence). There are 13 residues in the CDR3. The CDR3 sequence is CASRLGGRNGYTF. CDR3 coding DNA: TGTGCCAGCCGCTTGGGGGGACGGAATGGCTACACCTTC.

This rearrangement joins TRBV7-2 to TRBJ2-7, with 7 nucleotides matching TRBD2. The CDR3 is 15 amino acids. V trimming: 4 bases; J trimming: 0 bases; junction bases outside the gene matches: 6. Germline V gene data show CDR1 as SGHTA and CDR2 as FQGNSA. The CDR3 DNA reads TGTGCCAGCAGCTCTACTTGGGGGGGCTCCTACGAGCAGTACTTC. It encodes CASSSTWGGSYEQYF.

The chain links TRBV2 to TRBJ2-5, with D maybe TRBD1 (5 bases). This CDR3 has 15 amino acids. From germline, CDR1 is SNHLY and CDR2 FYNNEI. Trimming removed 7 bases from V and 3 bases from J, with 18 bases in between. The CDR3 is CASTQGRTEKETQYF. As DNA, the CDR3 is TGTGCCAGCACCCAGGGCAGGACGGAAAAAGAGACCCAGTACTTC.

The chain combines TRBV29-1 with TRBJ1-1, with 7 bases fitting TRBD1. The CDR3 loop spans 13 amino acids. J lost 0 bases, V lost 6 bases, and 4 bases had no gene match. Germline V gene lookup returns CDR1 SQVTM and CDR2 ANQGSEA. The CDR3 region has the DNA TGCAGCGTGGGGACAGCCATGAACACTGAAGCTTTCTTT. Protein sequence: CSVGTAMNTEAFF.

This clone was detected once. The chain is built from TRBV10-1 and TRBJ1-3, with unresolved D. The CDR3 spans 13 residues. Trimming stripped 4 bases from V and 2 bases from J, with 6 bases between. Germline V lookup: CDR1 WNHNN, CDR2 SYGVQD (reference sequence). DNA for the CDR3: TGCGCCAGCAGTGGTAGTCCTGGAAACACCATATATTTT. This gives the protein CASSGSPGNTIYF.

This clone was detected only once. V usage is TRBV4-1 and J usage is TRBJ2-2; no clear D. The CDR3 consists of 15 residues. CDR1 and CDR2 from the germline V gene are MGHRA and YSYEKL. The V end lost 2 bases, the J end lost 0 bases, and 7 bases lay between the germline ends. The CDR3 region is CASSQITANTGELFF. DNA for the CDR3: TGCGCCAGCAGCCAAATAACAGCGAACACCGGGGAGCTGTTTTTT.

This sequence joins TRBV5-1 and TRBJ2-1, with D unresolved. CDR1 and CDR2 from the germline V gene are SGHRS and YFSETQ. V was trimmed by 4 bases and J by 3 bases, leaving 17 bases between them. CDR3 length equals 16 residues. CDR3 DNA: TGCGCCAGCAGCCCTCCGAATGGAAATCTCTACAATGAGCAGTTCTTC. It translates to CASSPPNGNLYNEQFF.

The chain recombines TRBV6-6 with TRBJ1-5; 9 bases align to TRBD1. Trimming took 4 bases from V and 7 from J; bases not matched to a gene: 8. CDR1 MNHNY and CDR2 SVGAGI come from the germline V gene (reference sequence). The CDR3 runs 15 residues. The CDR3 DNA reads TGTGCCAGCAGTTCGGGACAGGGAAGAGGACAGCCCCAGCATTTT. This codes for CASSSGQGRGQPQHF.

In nucleotides, the CDR3 is TGTGCCAGCAGCTTGGTAGGACGGGGTGAGCAGTTCTTC. This encodes CASSLVGRGEQFF. The chain uses TRBV5-4 and TRBJ2-1; possibly TRBD2 for D (5 bases). The CDR3 is 13 amino acids. The germline CDR1 and CDR2 sequences are SGHNT and YYREEE (reference sequence). V was cut by 0 bases and J by 9 bases, with 10 bases left in between.

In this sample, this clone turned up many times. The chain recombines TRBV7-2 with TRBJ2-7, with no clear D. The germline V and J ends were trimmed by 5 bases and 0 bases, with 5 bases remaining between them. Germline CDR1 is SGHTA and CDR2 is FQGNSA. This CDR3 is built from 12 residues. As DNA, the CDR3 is TGTGCCAGCAGCAGATTCTCCTACGAGCAGTACTTC. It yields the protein CASSRFSYEQYF.

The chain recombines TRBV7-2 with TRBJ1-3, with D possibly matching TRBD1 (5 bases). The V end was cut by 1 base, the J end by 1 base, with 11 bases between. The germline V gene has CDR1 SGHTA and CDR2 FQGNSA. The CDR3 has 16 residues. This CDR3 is CASSLGPAGSGNTIYF. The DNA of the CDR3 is TGTGCCAGCAGCTTAGGCCCCGCAGGGTCTGGAAACACCATATATTTT.

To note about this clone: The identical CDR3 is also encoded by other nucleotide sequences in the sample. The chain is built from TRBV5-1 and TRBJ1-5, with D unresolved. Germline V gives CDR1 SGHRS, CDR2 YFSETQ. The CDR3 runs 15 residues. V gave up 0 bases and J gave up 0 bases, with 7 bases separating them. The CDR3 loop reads CASSLEGNSNQPQHF. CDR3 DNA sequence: TGCGCCAGCAGCTTGGAAGGGAATAGCAATCAGCCCCAGCATTTT. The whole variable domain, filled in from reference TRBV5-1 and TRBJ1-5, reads KAGVTQTPRYLIKTRGQQVTLSCSPISGHRSVSWYQQTPGQGLQFLFEYFSETQRNKGNFPGRFSGRQFSNSRSEMNVSTLELGDSALYLCASSLEGNSNQPQHFGDGTRLSIL.

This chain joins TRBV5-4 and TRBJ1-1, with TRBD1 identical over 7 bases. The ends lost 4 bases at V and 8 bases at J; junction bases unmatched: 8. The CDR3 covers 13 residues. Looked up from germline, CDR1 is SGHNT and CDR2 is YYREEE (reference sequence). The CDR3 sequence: CASSQKTGDEAFF. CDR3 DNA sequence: TGTGCCAGCAGCCAAAAAACAGGGGACGAAGCTTTCTTT. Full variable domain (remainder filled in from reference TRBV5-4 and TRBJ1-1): ETGVTQSPTHLIKTRGQQVTLRCSSQSGHNTVSWYQQALGQGPQFIFQYYREEENGRGNFPPRFSGLQFPNYSSELNVNALELDDSALYLCASSQKTGDEAFFGQGTRLTVV.

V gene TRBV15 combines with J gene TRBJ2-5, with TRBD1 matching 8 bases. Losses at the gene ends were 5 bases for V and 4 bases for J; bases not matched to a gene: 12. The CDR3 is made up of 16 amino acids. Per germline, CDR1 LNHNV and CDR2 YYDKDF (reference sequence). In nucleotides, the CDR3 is TGTGCCACCAGCGGCCGGGAACAGGGGGTGGTAGAGACCCAGTACTTC. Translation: CATSGREQGVVETQYF.

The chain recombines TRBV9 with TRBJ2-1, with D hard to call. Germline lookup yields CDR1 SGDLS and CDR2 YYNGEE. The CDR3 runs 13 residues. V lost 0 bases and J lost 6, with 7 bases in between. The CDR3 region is CASSVDLTNEQFF. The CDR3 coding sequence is TGTGCCAGCAGCGTAGACCTTACCAATGAGCAGTTCTTC. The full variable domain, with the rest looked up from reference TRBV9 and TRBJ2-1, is DSGVTQTPKHLITATGQRVTLRCSPRSGDLSVYWYQQSLDQGLQFLIQYYNGEERAKGNILERFSAQQFPDLHSELNLSSLELGDSALYFCASSVDLTNEQFFGPGTRLTVL.

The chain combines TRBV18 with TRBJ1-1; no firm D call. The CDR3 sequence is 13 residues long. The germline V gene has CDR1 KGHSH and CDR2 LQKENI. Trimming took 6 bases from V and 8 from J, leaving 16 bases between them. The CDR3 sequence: CASSEEGPEEAFF. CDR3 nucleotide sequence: TGTGCCAGCTCTGAAGAGGGCCCGGAAGAAGCTTTCTTT.

In DNA, the CDR3 is TGTGCCGCCGGCACAGGGGATTCACCCCTCCACTTT. It specifies CAAGTGDSPLHF. The rearrangement uses TRBV10-3 and TRBJ1-6, with TRBD1 matching over 7 bases. The CDR3 spans 12 residues. CDR1 ENHRY and CDR2 SYGVKD come from the germline V gene. V lost 11 bases, J lost 8 bases, and 6 bases stayed unmatched.

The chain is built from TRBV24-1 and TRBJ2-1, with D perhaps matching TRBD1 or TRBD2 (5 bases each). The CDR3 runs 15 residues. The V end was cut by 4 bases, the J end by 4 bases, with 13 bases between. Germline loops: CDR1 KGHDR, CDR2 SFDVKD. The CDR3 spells CATSEPGKGYNEQFF. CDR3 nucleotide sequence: TGTGCCACCAGTGAGCCCGGGAAGGGGTACAATGAGCAGTTCTTC.

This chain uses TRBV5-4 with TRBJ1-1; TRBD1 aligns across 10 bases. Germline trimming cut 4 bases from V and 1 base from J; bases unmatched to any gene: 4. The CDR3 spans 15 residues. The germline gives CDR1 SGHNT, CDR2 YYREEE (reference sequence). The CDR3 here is CASSRDRGGNTEAFF. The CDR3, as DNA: TGTGCCAGCAGCAGGGACAGGGGAGGGAACACTGAAGCTTTCTTT.

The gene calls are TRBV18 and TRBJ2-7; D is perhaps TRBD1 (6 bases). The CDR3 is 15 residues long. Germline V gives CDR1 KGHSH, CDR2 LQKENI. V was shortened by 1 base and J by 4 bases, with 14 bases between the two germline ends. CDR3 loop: CASSPQGDLEYEQYF. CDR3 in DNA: TGTGCCAGCTCACCACAGGGGGATTTGGAGTACGAGCAGTACTTC.

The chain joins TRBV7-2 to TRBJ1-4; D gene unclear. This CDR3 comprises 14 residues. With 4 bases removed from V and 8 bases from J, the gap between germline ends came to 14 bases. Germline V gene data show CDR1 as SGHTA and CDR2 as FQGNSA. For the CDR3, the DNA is TGTGCCAGCAGCTCGAGTCGGACGGTAGAAAAACTGTTTTTT. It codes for CASSSSRTVEKLFF.

CDR3 sequence reads: CASSQAPSGGPLRSYEQYF. The CDR3 DNA reads as TGCGCCAGCAGCCAAGCCCCTAGCGGGGGGCCCTTGCGCTCCTACGAGCAGTACTTC. The rearrangement links TRBV4-1 to TRBJ2-7, with 11 bases lining up with TRBD2. There are 19 residues in the CDR3. CDR1 is MGHRA, CDR2 YSYEKL, per germline. Trimming took 1 base from V and 0 from J; bases not matched to a gene: 11.

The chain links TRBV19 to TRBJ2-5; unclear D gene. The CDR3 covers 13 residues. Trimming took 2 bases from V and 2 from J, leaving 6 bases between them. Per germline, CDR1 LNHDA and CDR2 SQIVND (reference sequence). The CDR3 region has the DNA TGTGCCAGTAGTATACGGCAGCAAGAGACCCAGTACTTC. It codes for CASSIRQQETQYF.